This is a list of T cell receptor beta chains from one sample in a study of blood T cell repertoires in COVID-19. Data came from immunoSEQ multiplex PCR; TCRdb stores just in-frame clones and leaves some out. Among about 140,000 clones listed, about four fifths were seen once. Input material: peripheral blood. All receptors come from a human donor in a cohort sampled during active COVID-19. Each CDR3 is given with its conserved first and last residue. D genes are given only for firm matches. Expanded clones are given a class, and other clones once, few, many or no size at all.

>TRBV4-1|TRBD1|-|TRBJ2-7
TGCGCCAGCAGCCAAGCTTCGACAGGGAGCGACGAGCAGTACTTC
CASSQASTGSDEQYF
>TRBV5-6|TRBD2|-|TRBJ2-7
TGTGCCAGCAGCTTGGCTGGCGGGAGGACCTACGAGCAGTACTTC
CASSLAGGRTYEQYF
>TRBV5-1|-|-|TRBJ2-1
TGCGCCAGCAGCTTCGGAGCTAATCAGGGTAATGAGCAGTTCTTC
CASSFGANQGNEQFF
>TRBV11-1|TRBD2|-|TRBJ2-7
TGTGCCAGCAGCGCGGGACTAGCGGGAACCTACGAGCAGTACTTC
CASSAGLAGTYEQYF
>TRBV6-5|-|once|TRBJ1-3
TGTGCCAGCAGTCCCTTTCGGGGGAGCGGAAACACCATATATTTT
CASSPFRGSGNTIYF
>TRBV6-5|TRBD1|once|TRBJ2-1
TGTGCCAGCACCCAGTGGGGACAGGGGTTCAATGAGCAGTTCTTC
CASTQWGQGFNEQFF
>TRBV9|TRBD2|-|TRBJ2-1
TGTGCCAGCAGCGTAGGGCTAGCGGGGGGCCGTGAGCAGTTCTTC
CASSVGLAGGREQFF
>TRBV6-5|-|once|TRBJ2-2
TGTGCCAGCAGTTACGCCCAGGGCAACACCGGGGAGCTGTTTTTT
CASSYAQGNTGELFF
>TRBV7-8|TRBD2|-|TRBJ2-1
TGTGCCAGCACCCTAGGGGGCGGGAGGGCCAATGAGCAGTTCTTC
CASTLGGGRANEQFF
>TRBV28|-|-|TRBJ1-1
TGTGCCAGCATCCCGGGCGGGGAAAGTAACACTGAAGCTTTCTTT
CASIPGGESNTEAFF
>TRBV18|-|-|TRBJ2-2
TGTGCCAGCTCACCACGGGCCTACACCGGGGAGCTGTTTTTT
CASSPRAYTGELFF
>TRBV30|-|-|TRBJ1-5
TGTGCCTGCTCGACAGGAGGCAATCAGCCCCAGCATTTT
CACSTGGNQPQHF
>TRBV28|TRBD1|-|TRBJ2-5
TGTGCCAGCAGGTCCACAGGGGGTTTGGAGACCCAGTACTTC
CASRSTGGLETQYF
>TRBV11-1|TRBD2|-|TRBJ2-7
TGTGCCAGCGGTAGCGGGAGGGCCGGTAACGAGCAGTACTTC
CASGSGRAGNEQYF
>TRBV5-4|TRBD2|-|TRBJ2-5
TGTGCCAGCTCCTCAAGCGGGAGTTGGGAGACCCAGTACTTC
CASSSSGSWETQYF
>TRBV27|TRBD1|-|TRBJ2-5
TGTGCCAGCAGAAAGAGACAGGGGATCAATCTAAGGGTAGAGACCCAGTACTTC
CASRKRQGINLRVETQYF
>TRBV7-9|-|-|TRBJ1-2
TGTGCCAGCAGCCCCGTCGGTGATTACGGCTACACCTTC
CASSPVGDYGYTF
>TRBV7-2|TRBD1|-|TRBJ1-3
TGTGCCAGCAGCCTAACGACAGGGGCTGGAAACACCATATATTTT
CASSLTTGAGNTIYF
>TRBV27|TRBD1|once|TRBJ1-4
TGTGCCAGCACCCAGACAGGGAGAGGAGAAAAACTGTTTTTT
CASTQTGRGEKLFF
>TRBV7-8|TRBD1|-|TRBJ1-6
TGTGCCAGCAGCTTAGGGACAGGGAGCTATAATTCACCCCTCCACTTT
CASSLGTGSYNSPLHF
>TRBV19|-|once|TRBJ2-3
TGTGCCAGTAGTAGGGGTGGGAGTACAGATACGCAGTATTTT
CASSRGGSTDTQYF
>TRBV5-1|-|-|TRBJ2-2
TGCGCCAGCAGCGGGCAGATAAACACCGGGGAGCTGTTTTTT
CASSGQINTGELFF
>TRBV19|-|-|TRBJ1-5
TGTGCCAGTAGTATAGAGGACAGTTCCAATCAGCCCCAGCATTTT
CASSIEDSSNQPQHF
>TRBV7-8|-|few|TRBJ1-5
TGTGCCAGCAGCTTAACCCAGGGAGGTCAGCCCCAGCATTTT
CASSLTQGGQPQHF
>TRBV28|-|-|TRBJ1-4
TGTGCCAGCAGCACCCCCCAAGCAAAAAAACTGTTTTTT
CASSTPQAKKLFF
>TRBV7-7|TRBD2|-|TRBJ2-1
TGTGCTAGCAGCCCTCGACTAGCGGGCCGAAGCTCCTACAATGAGCAGTTCTTC
CASSPRLAGRSSYNEQFF
>TRBV27|TRBD2|-|TRBJ2-1
TGTGCCAGCAGTTCGGAGTGGCTAGCGGGAGGGGTTAGGGAGCAGTTCTTC
CASSSEWLAGGVREQFF
>TRBV5-1|-|-|TRBJ2-3
TGCGCCAGCGTCAGCGGATCTAGCACAGATACGCAGTATTTT
CASVSGSSTDTQYF
>TRBV7-9|TRBD2|-|TRBJ2-7
TGTGCCAGCAGCTTAACCACAACTAGCGGGAGCGACTTC
CASSLTTTSGSDF
>TRBV5-1|TRBD2|-|TRBJ2-1
TGCGCCAGCAGTTCGGCCGGGACTACGGTATATAAGCAGTTCTTC
CASSSAGTTVYKQFF
>TRBV19|-|-|TRBJ2-7
TGTGCCAGTAGTATAGCCCCCGGGACACCAACCTACGAGCAGTACTTC
CASSIAPGTPTYEQYF
>TRBV28|TRBD2|-|TRBJ2-7
TGTGCCAGCAGTCTGACTAGCGGGCCTACCTACGAGCAGTACTTC
CASSLTSGPTYEQYF
>TRBV7-3|TRBD2|-|TRBJ2-1
TGTGCCAGCAGCTCCCCGACTAGCGCCTACAATGAGCAGTTCTTC
CASSSPTSAYNEQFF
>TRBV19|TRBD1|-|TRBJ1-5
TGTGCCAGTAGTATAGTTGGGACAGATTTTGACAATAGCAATCAGCCCCAGCATTTT
CASSIVGTDFDNSNQPQHF
>TRBV18|-|few|TRBJ2-5
TGTGCCAGCTCACCATCTTTCCTCCAAGAGACCCAGTACTTC
CASSPSFLQETQYF
>TRBV3-1/TRBV3-2|TRBD2|once|TRBJ2-1
TGTGCCAGCAGCGGAGCCGTGGGACTAGCGGGACACAATGAGCAGTTCTTC
CASSGAVGLAGHNEQFF
>TRBV6-5|-|few|TRBJ2-7
TGTGCCAGCAGATCAGGAGTGGGAGGGGGCTACGAGCAGTACTTC
CASRSGVGGGYEQYF
>TRBV29-1|TRBD2|-|TRBJ2-1
TGCAGCGCCAGGACTAGCGGGAGTTGGAATGAGCAGTTCTTC
CSARTSGSWNEQFF
>TRBV5-1|TRBD1|-|TRBJ1-1
TGCGCCAGCAGCTTGACAGGGGGAGGCACTGAAGCTTTCTTT
CASSLTGGGTEAFF
>TRBV6-5|-|-|TRBJ1-5
TGTGCCAGCACGACGGATCAGGGTCAGCCCCAGCATTTT
CASTTDQGQPQHF
>TRBV4-1|TRBD2|-|TRBJ2-5
TGCGCCAGCAGCCAAGAAGATCTGGCGGGAGGGGAGACCCAGTACTTC
CASSQEDLAGGETQYF
>TRBV28|TRBD1|-|TRBJ1-2
TGTGCCAGCAGTTTTGGACAGGGAGTCGGTGGCTACACCTTC
CASSFGQGVGGYTF
>TRBV5-6|-|few|TRBJ2-7
TGTGCCAGCAGCGGACCCGGGATAAAGAGCTCCTACGAGCAGTACTTC
CASSGPGIKSSYEQYF
>TRBV4-2|TRBD2|-|TRBJ2-3
TGTGCCAGCAGCTACCGTGGGACTAGCGGGAGCGCCACAGATACGCAGTATTTT
CASSYRGTSGSATDTQYF